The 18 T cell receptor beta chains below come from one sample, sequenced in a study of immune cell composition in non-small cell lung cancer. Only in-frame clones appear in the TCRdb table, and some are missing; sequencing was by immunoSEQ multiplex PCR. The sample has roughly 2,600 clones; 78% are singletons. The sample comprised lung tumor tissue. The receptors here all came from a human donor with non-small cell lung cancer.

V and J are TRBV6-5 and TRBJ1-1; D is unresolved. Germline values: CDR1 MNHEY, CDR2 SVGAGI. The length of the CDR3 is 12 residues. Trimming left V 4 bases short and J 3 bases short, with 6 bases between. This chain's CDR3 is CASSLSDTEAFF. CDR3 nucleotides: TGTGCCAGCAGTTTATCAGACACTGAAGCTTTCTTT.

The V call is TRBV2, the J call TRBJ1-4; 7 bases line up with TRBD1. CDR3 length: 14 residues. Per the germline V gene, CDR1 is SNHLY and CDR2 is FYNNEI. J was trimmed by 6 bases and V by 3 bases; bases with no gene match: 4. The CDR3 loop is CASSDLGGDEKLFF. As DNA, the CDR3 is TGTGCCAGCAGTGATTTAGGGGGCGATGAAAAACTGTTTTTT.

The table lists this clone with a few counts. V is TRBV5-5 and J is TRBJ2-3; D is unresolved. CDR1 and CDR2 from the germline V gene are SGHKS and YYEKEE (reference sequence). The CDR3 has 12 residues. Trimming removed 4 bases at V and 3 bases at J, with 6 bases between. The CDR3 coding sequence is TGTGCCAGCAGCCTTACTACAGATACGCAGTATTTT. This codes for CASSLTTDTQYF.

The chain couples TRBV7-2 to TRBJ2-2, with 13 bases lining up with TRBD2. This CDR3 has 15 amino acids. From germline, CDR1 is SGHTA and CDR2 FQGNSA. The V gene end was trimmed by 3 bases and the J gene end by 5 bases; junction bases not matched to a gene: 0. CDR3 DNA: TGTGCCAGCAGCTTGGGACTAGCGGGGACCGGGGAGCTGTTTTTT. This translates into CASSLGLAGTGELFF.

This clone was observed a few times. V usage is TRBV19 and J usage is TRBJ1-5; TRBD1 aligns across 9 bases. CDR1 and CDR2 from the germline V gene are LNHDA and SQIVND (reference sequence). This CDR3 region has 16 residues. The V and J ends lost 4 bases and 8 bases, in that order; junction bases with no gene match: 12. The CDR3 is CASSTGDRDLKKPQHF. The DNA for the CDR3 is TGTGCCAGTAGTACTGGGGACAGGGATTTGAAAAAGCCCCAGCATTTT.

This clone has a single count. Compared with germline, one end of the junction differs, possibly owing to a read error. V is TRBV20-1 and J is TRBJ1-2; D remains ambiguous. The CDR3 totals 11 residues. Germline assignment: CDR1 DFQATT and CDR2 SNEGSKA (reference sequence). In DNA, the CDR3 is TGCAGTGCTAAAGGCCTAATAGACACTTTCTTC. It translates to CSAKGLIDTFF.

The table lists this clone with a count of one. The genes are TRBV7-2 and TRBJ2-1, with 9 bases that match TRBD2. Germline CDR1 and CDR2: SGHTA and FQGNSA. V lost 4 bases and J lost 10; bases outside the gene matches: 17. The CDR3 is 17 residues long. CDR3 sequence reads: CASSYVAGVAGAEEQFF. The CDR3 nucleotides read TGTGCCAGCAGCTACGTGGCGGGGGTAGCGGGAGCGGAGGAGCAGTTCTTC.

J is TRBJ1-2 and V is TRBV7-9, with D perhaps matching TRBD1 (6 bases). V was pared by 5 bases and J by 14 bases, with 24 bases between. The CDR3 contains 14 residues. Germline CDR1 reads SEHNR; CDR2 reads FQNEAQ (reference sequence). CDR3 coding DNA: TGTGCCAGCAGCCCTGGGGGGGGCCCTATGGTCGAGACCTTC. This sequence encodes CASSPGGGPMVETF.

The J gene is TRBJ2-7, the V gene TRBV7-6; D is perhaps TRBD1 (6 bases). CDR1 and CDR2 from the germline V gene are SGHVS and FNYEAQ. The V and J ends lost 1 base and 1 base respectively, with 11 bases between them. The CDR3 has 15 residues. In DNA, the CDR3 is TGTGCCAGCAGCTTAGAGGCAGGGGTGTCCTACGAGCAGTACTTC. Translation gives CASSLEAGVSYEQYF.

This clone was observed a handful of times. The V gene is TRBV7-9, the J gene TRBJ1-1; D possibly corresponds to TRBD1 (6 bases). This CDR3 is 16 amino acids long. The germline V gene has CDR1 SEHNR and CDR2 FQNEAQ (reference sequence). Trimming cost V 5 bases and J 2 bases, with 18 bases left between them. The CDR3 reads CASSPGRQGPNTEAFF. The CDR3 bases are TGTGCCAGCAGCCCCGGACGTCAGGGGCCAAACACTGAAGCTTTCTTT.

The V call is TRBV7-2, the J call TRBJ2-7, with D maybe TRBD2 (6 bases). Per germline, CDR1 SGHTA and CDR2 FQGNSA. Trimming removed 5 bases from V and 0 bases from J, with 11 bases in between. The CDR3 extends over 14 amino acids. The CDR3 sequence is CASSGDFSSYEQYF. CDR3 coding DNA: TGTGCCAGCAGCGGGGACTTTAGCTCCTACGAGCAGTACTTC.

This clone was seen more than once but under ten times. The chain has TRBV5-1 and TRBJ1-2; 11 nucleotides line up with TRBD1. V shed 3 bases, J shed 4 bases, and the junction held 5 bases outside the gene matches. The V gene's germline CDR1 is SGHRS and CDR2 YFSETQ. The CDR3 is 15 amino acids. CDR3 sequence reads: CASSSWTGGLYGYTF. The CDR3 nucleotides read TGCGCCAGCAGCTCGTGGACAGGGGGCCTCTATGGCTACACCTTC.

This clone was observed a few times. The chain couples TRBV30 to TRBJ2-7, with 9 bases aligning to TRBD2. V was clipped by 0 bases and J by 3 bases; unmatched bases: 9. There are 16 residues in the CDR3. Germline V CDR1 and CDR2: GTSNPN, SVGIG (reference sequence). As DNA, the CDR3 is TGTGCCTGGAGTGTAGGCGGTAGCGGGAGACACTACGAGCAGTACTTC. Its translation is CAWSVGGSGRHYEQYF. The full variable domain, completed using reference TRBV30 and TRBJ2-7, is SQTIHQWPATLVQPVGSPLSLECTVEGTSNPNLYWYRQAAGRGLQLLFYSVGIGQISSEVPQNLSASRPQDRQFILSSKKLLLSDSGFYLCAWSVGGSGRHYEQYFGPGTRLTVT.

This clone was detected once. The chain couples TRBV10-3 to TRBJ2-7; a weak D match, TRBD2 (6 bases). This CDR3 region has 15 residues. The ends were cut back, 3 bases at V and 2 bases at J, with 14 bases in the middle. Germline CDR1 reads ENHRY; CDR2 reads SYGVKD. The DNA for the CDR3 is TGTGCCATCAGTGATGGGCTAGGAGGGGCCTACGAGCAGTACTTC. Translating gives CAISDGLGGAYEQYF.

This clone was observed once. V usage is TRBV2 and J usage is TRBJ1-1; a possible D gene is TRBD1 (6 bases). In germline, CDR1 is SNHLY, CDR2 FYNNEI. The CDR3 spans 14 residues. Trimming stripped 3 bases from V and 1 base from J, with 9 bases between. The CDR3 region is CASSEDRPNTEAFF. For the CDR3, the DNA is TGTGCCAGCAGTGAGGACAGACCGAACACTGAAGCTTTCTTT. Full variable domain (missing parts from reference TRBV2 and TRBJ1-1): EPEVTQTPSHQVTQMGQEVILRCVPISNHLYFYWYRQILGQKVEFLVSFYNNEISEKSEIFDDQFSVERPDGSNFTLKIRSTKLEDSAMYFCASSEDRPNTEAFFGQGTRLTVV.

The DNA for the CDR3 is TGCGCCAGCAGTCAGGCAGGCGACTATGGCTACACCTTC. Translation: CASSQAGDYGYTF. The chain couples TRBV23-1 to TRBJ1-2, with unresolved D. TRBV23-1 is an ORF, with its function uncertain. V lost 3 bases, J lost 3 bases, and 8 bases lay in between. CDR3 size: 13 residues.

In nucleotides, the CDR3 is TGTGCCAGTAGTATCAGTCTCGGCCGCAAATTGACATACGAGCAGTACTTC. Translating it yields CASSISLGRKLTYEQYF. The chain employs TRBV19 and TRBJ2-7; D remains unclear. Between the trimmed V and J ends, which lost 3 bases and 4 bases, there was a span of 22 bases. Germline V CDR1 and CDR2: LNHDA, SQIVND (reference sequence). There are 17 residues in the CDR3.

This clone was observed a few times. In DNA form, the CDR3 reads TGTGCCAGCAGCCCCAACTTTGGCGAGCAGTACTTC. Translated, it gives CASSPNFGEQYF. The chain carries TRBV5-8 and TRBJ2-7; no clear D gene. Germline V gene data show CDR1 as SGHTS and CDR2 as YDEGEE. V lost 4 bases and J 6 bases, leaving 11 bases between the germline ends. The CDR3 has 12 residues.